Presented here are 13 T cell receptor beta chains from one specimen sequenced in a study of blood T cell repertoires in COVID-19. The protocol was immunoSEQ multiplex PCR, while the TCRdb copy is restricted to in-frame clones and leaves out a portion. Found here are approximately 81,000 clones, around 89% of them singletons; the top ten hold under 1.5%. Sequencing was performed on PBMCs or T cells enriched from blood (not recorded which). These receptors originate from a woman between 50 and 59 years old with acute COVID-19.

The rearrangement uses TRBV10-3 and TRBJ2-7; 8 bases fit TRBD2. CDR3 length: 14 amino acids. CDR1 is ENHRY and CDR2 is SYGVKD in the germline V gene. V shed 5 bases, J shed 5 bases, and the junction held 8 bases outside the gene matches. CDR3 in amino acids: CAISTLAGPHEQYF. Here the CDR3 DNA reads TGTGCCATCAGTACCTTAGCGGGGCCGCACGAGCAGTACTTC.

The chain combines TRBV5-4 with TRBJ2-7; TRBD2 matches 7 bases. Germline CDR1 and CDR2: SGHNT and YYREEE (reference sequence). This CDR3 is 15 amino acids long. Losses at the gene ends were 0 bases for V and 4 bases for J; bases not matched to a gene: 7. Written as DNA, the CDR3 is TGTGCCAGCAGCTTGGGACTAGCAATCGAATACGAGCAGTACTTC. Translation gives CASSLGLAIEYEQYF.

This rearrangement joins TRBV3-1 (or the pseudogene TRBV3-2) to TRBJ2-1; D possibly corresponds to TRBD1 (5 bases). The germline gives CDR1 LGHDT, CDR2 YNNKEL (reference sequence). V was clipped by 0 bases and J by 2 bases, with 8 bases between them. The length of the CDR3 is 15 residues. The CDR3 is CASSQEGAAYNEQFF. The DNA of the CDR3 is TGTGCCAGCAGCCAAGAAGGGGCAGCCTACAATGAGCAGTTCTTC.

This chain connects TRBV5-4 to TRBJ1-2; D unresolved. V dropped 4 bases and J dropped 7 bases, with 14 bases sitting between them. The CDR3 consists of 13 residues. Germline CDR1 is SGHNT and CDR2 is YYREEE (reference sequence). The CDR3 loop reads CASSRPGSSGYTF. The CDR3 DNA follows: TGTGCCAGCAGCCGCCCGGGATCAAGTGGCTACACCTTC.

The chain is built from TRBV5-1 and TRBJ1-1, with D hard to call. Germline V gene sequence: CDR1 SGHRS, CDR2 YFSETQ. Trimming shortened V by 5 bases and J by 1 base, and 12 bases separated the two germline ends. CDR3 length: 14 residues. This chain's CDR3 is CASRSQSQNTEAFF. In DNA, the CDR3 is TGCGCCAGCAGATCACAGTCCCAGAACACTGAAGCTTTCTTT.

The V gene is TRBV3-1 (or the pseudogene TRBV3-2), the J gene TRBJ2-1, with TRBD1 matching 8 bases. CDR3 length: 15 residues. The germline gives CDR1 LGHDT, CDR2 YNNKEL (reference sequence). V trimming: 6 bases; J trimming: 8 bases; junction bases outside the gene matches: 12. The CDR3 spells CASSHSGQGNDEQFF. The CDR3 DNA is TGTGCCAGCAGTCACAGCGGACAGGGTAATGATGAGCAGTTCTTC.

J is TRBJ1-6 and V is TRBV5-1, with D possibly TRBD1 on 6 matching bases. CDR1 SGHRS and CDR2 YFSETQ come from the germline V gene. This CDR3 has 15 amino acids. Trimming left V 3 bases short and J 7 bases short, with 14 bases between. The CDR3 DNA reads TGCGCCAGCAGCTGGAGTAGACAGGTGAATTCACCCCTCCACTTT. It yields the protein CASSWSRQVNSPLHF.

V is TRBV6-5 and J is TRBJ1-1; D perhaps matches TRBD1 (5 bases). The germline V and J ends were trimmed by 2 bases and 4 bases, with 17 bases remaining between them. There are 16 residues in the CDR3. Germline CDR1 and CDR2: MNHEY and SVGAGI. CDR3 nucleotide sequence: TGTGCCAGCAGTTACACCTCCAGGGTTTTGAGCACTGAAGCTTTCTTT. Amino acid sequence: CASSYTSRVLSTEAFF.

The chain combines TRBV9 with TRBJ1-6; no definite D call. CDR1 SGDLS and CDR2 YYNGEE come from the germline V gene. The ends were cut back, 0 bases at V and 6 bases at J, with 7 bases in the middle. This CDR3 contains 14 residues. The CDR3 region has the DNA TGTGCCAGCAGCGTAGGTTCTACTAATTCACCCCTCCACTTT. It translates to CASSVGSTNSPLHF.

This clone was observed a handful of times. The chain is built from TRBV5-5 and TRBJ1-2; D unclear. Trimming left V 2 bases short and J 0 bases short, with 8 bases between. In germline, CDR1 is SGHKS, CDR2 YYEKEE (reference sequence). CDR3 length: 14 residues. The CDR3 loop is CASSFKEANYGYTF. The CDR3 DNA sequence: TGTGCCAGCAGCTTCAAGGAGGCTAACTATGGCTACACCTTC.

The chain joins TRBV29-1 to TRBJ1-2, with D possibly matching TRBD1 (6 bases). CDR1 and CDR2 from the germline V gene are SQVTM and ANQGSEA. V lost 4 bases and J lost 6, with 12 bases in between. The length of the CDR3 is 12 residues. CDR3 region: CSVVGQGHGYTF. The CDR3, as DNA: TGCAGCGTTGTCGGGCAGGGGCATGGCTACACCTTC.

The chain employs TRBV25-1 and TRBJ2-2, with D perhaps TRBD1 (6 bases). Germline-derived CDR1 and CDR2 are MGHDK and SYGVNS. The CDR3 sequence is 15 residues long. The V end lost 4 bases, the J end lost 5 bases, and 14 bases lay between the germline ends. The DNA of the CDR3 is TGTGCCAGCAGTGTACAGGGCGGATGGACCGGGGAGCTGTTTTTT. Translated, it gives CASSVQGGWTGELFF.

The chain has TRBV4-1 and TRBJ2-7, with 11 bases that match TRBD2. The germline V gene has CDR1 MGHRA and CDR2 YSYEKL. With V trimmed by 2 bases and J by 4 bases, 13 bases remained unmatched. This CDR3 region has 18 residues. CDR3 sequence: CASSQILLAGEMGYEQYF. The CDR3 nucleotides are TGCGCCAGCAGCCAAATATTACTAGCGGGAGAGATGGGATACGAGCAGTACTTC.